This TCR beta chain derives from a study of blood T cell repertoires in COVID-19. Profiled with immunoSEQ multiplex PCR; TCRdb holds only in-frame clones, not every one. The data contain about 280,000 clones, 90% of them singletons. The CDR3 has 13 amino acids. Germline V lookup: CDR1 PRHDT, CDR2 FYEKMQ (reference sequence). Trimming took off 0 bases at V and 9 bases at J, with 9 bases between the two ends. The sequenced material came from PBMCs or T cells enriched from blood (not recorded which). This sequence originates from a woman in her late teens or twenties with acute COVID-19. The rearrangement links TRBV13 to TRBJ1-5; D uncertain. The CDR3 protein is CASSLGSSRPQHF. Written as DNA, the CDR3 is TGTGCCAGCAGCTTAGGCTCTAGTCGGCCCCAGCATTTT.